The present entry profiles one T cell receptor (beta chain) with its context. Method: immunoSEQ multiplex PCR; TCRdb's copy keeps in-frame clones and lacks some. The table shows about 1.1 million clones, with approximately 77% occurring only once. This sample stems from a study of shared clonotypes between healthy human individuals. Trimming took 5 bases from V and 0 from J, leaving 15 bases between them. The CDR3 loop spans 16 amino acids. Germline CDR1 and CDR2: SNHLY and FYNNEI. The source is a man between 18 and 35 years old in good health. Some clones in this sample may be carry-over from other donors' samples. This chain links TRBV2 with TRBJ2-3; possibly TRBD1 for D (6 bases). The source material was memory CD4+ T cells from PBMCs. Sample subset: CD45RA-negative fraction. CDR3 DNA: TGTGCCAGCAGTCCCCGAGACAGGCTTAGCACAGATACGCAGTATTTT. Translating it yields CASSPRDRLSTDTQYF.